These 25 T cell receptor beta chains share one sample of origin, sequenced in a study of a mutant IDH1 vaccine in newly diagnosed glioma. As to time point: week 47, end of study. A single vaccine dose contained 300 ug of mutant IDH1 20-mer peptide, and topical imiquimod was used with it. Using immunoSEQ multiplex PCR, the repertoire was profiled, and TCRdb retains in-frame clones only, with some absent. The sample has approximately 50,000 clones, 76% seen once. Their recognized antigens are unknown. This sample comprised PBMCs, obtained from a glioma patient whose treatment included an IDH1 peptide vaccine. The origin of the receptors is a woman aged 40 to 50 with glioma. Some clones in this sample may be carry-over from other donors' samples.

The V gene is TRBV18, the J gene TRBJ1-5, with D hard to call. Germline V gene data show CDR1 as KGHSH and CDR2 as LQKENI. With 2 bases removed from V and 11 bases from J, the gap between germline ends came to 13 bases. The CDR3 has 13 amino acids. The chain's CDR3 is CASSPGQPESQHF. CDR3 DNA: TGTGCCAGCTCACCAGGGCAGCCTGAGTCCCAGCATTTT.

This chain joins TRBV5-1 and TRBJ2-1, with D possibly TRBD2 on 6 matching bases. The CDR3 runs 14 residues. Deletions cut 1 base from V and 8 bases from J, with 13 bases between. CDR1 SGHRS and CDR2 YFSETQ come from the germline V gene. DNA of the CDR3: TGCGCCAGCAGCTTGTCACTAGCTGGAGATGAGCAGTTCTTC. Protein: CASSLSLAGDEQFF.

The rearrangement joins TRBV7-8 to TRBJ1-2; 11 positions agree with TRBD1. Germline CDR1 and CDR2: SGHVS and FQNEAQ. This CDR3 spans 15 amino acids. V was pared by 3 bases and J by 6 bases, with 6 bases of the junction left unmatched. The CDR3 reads CASSLDRGRENGYTF. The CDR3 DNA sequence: TGTGCCAGCAGCTTGGACAGGGGGCGCGAAAATGGCTACACCTTC.

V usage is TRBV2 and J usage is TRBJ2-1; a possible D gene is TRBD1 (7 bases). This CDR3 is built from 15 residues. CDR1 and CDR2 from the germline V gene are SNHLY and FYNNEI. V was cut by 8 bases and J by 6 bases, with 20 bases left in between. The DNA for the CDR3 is TGTGCCAGCCTAAGGGGGGCAGGGGGTGGCAATGAGCAGTTCTTC. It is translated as CASLRGAGGGNEQFF. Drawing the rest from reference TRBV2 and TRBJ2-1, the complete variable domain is EPEVTQTPSHQVTQMGQEVILRCVPISNHLYFYWYRQILGQKVEFLVSFYNNEISEKSEIFDDQFSVERPDGSNFTLKIRSTKLEDSAMYFCASLRGAGGGNEQFFGPGTRLTVL.

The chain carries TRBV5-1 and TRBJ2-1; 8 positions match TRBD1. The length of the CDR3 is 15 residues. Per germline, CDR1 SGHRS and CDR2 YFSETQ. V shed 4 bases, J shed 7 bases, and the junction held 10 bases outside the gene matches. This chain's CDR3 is CASSNPGGIHNEQFF. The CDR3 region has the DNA TGCGCCAGCAGCAACCCAGGGGGCATACATAATGAGCAGTTCTTC. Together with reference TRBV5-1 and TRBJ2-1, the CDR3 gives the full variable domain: KAGVTQTPRYLIKTRGQQVTLSCSPISGHRSVSWYQQTPGQGLQFLFEYFSETQRNKGNFPGRFSGRQFSNSRSEMNVSTLELGDSALYLCASSNPGGIHNEQFFGPGTRLTVL.

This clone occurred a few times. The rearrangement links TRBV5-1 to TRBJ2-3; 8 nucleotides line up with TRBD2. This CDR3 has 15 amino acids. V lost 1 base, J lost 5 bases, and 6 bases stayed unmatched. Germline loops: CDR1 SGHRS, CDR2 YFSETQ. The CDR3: CASSLRGLEKDTQYF. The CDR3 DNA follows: TGCGCCAGCAGCTTGAGGGGACTAGAGAAAGATACGCAGTATTTT. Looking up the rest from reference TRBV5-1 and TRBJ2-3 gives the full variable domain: KAGVTQTPRYLIKTRGQQVTLSCSPISGHRSVSWYQQTPGQGLQFLFEYFSETQRNKGNFPGRFSGRQFSNSRSEMNVSTLELGDSALYLCASSLRGLEKDTQYFGPGTRLTVL.

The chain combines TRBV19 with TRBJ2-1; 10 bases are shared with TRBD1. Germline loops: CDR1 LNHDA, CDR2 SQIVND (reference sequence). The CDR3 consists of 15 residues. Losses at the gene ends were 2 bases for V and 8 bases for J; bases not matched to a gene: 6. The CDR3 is CASSIQGTGVYEQFF. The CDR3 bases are TGTGCCAGTAGTATACAAGGGACAGGGGTGTATGAGCAGTTCTTC. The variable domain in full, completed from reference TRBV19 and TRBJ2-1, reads DGGITQSPKYLFRKEGQNVTLSCEQNLNHDAMYWYRQDPGQGLRLIYYSQIVNDFQKGDIAEGYSVSREKKESFPLTVTSAQKNPTAFYLCASSIQGTGVYEQFFGPGTRLTVL.

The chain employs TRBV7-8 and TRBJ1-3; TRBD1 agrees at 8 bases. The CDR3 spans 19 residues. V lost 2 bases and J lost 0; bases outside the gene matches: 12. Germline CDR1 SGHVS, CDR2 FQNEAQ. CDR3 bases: TGTGCCAGCAGCTTACTCGGCAGGGGGCGAGGGTCCTCTGGAAACACCATATATTTT. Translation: CASSLLGRGRGSSGNTIYF.

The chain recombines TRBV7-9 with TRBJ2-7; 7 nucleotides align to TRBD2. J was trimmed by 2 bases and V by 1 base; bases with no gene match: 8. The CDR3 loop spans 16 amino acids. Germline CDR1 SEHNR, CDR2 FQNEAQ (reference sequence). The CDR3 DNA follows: TGTGCCAGCAGCTTAGGCGGCGGGAGTAAAACCTACGAGCAGTACTTC. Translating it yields CASSLGGGSKTYEQYF.

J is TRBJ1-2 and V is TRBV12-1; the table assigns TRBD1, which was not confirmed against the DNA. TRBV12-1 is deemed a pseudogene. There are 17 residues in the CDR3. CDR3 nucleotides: TGTGCCAGCAGCGCAACCCGGACAGGGCCCCTTTTGGAGGGCTACACCTTC. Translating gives CASSATRTGPLLEGYTF.

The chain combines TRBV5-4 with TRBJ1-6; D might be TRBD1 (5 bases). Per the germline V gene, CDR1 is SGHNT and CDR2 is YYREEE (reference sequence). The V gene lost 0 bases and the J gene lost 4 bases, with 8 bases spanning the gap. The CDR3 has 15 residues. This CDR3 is CASSLGGVYNSPLHF. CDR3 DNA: TGTGCCAGCAGCTTGGGGGGGGTTTATAATTCACCCCTCCACTTT. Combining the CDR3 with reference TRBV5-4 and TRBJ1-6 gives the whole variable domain ETGVTQSPTHLIKTRGQQVTLRCSSQSGHNTVSWYQQALGQGPQFIFQYYREEENGRGNFPPRFSGLQFPNYSSELNVNALELDDSALYLCASSLGGVYNSPLHFGNGTRLTVT.

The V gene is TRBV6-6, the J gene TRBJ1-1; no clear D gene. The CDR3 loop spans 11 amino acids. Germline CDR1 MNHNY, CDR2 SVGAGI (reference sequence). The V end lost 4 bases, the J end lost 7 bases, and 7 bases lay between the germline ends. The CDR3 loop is CASSWRGEAFF. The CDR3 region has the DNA TGTGCCAGCAGTTGGCGTGGTGAAGCTTTCTTT.

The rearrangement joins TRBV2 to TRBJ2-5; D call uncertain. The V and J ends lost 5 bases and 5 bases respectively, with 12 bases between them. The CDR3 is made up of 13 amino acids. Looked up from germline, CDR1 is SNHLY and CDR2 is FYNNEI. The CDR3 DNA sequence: TGTGCCAGCAGTCCGGCTTTGTTGGAGACCCAGTACTTC. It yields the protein CASSPALLETQYF.

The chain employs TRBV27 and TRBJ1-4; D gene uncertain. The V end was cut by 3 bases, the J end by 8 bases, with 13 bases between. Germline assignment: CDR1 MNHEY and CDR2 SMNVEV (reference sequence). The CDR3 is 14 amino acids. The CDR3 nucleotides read TGTGCCAGCAGTTTCAGGCCCCTGGGGGAAAAACTGTTTTTT. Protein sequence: CASSFRPLGEKLFF.

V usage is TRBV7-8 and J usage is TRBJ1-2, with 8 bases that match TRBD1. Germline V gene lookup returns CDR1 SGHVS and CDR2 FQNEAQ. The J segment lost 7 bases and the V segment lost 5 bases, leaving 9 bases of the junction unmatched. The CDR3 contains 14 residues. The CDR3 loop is CASSRTGGGPGYTF. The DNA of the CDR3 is TGTGCCAGCAGCAGAACAGGGGGTGGGCCTGGCTACACCTTC.

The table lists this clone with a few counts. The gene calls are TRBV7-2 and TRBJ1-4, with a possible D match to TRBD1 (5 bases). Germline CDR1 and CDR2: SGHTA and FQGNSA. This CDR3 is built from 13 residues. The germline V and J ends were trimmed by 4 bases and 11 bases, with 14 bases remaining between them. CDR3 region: CASSSGRGEKLFF. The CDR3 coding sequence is TGTGCCAGCAGCTCCGGGAGGGGTGAGAAACTGTTTTTT.

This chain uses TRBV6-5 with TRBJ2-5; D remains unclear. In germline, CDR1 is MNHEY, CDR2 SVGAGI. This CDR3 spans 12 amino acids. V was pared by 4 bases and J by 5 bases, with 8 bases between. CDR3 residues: CASSFSWETQYF. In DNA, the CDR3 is TGTGCCAGCAGTTTCTCCTGGGAGACCCAGTACTTC.

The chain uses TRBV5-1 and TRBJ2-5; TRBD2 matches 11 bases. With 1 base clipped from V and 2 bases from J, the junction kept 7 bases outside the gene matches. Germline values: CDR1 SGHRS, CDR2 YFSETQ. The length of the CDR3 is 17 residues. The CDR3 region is CASSLSGSGGGQETQYF. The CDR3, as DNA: TGCGCCAGCAGCTTGAGTGGTAGCGGGGGGGGGCAAGAGACCCAGTACTTC.

CDR3 DNA: TGCGCCAGCAGCCAACCACCGGGACTAGCCTACAATGAGCAGTTCTTC. Translation: CASSQPPGLAYNEQFF. The chain joins TRBV4-1 to TRBJ2-1, with TRBD2 matching 8 bases. The CDR3 totals 16 residues. V was pared by 2 bases and J by 2 bases, with 5 bases of the junction left unmatched. CDR1 is MGHRA, CDR2 YSYEKL, per germline.

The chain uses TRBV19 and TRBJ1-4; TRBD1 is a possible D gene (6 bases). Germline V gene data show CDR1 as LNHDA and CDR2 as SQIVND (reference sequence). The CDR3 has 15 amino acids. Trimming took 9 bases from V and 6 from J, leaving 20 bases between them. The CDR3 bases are TGTGCCAGCAGGAATTCCCCGGGGGCGGATGAAAAACTGTTTTTT. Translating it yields CASRNSPGADEKLFF.

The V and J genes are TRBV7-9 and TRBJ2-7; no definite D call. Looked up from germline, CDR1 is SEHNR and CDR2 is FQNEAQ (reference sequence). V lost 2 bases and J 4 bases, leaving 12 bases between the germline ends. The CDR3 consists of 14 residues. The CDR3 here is CASSLTELNYEQYF. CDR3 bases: TGTGCCAGCAGCTTAACAGAGCTGAATTACGAGCAGTACTTC.

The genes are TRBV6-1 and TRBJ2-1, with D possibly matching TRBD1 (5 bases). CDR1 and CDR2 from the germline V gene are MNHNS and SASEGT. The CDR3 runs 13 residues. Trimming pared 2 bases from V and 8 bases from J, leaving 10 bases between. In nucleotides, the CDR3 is TGTGCCAGCAGTGAATACAGGTCACATGAGCAGTTCTTC. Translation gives CASSEYRSHEQFF.

CDR3 residues: CASGVGGNPGLSQETQYF. The DNA for the CDR3 is TGTGCCAGCGGTGTCGGAGGGAACCCCGGTCTGTCCCAAGAGACCCAGTACTTC. The J gene is TRBJ2-5, the V gene TRBV27; possibly TRBD2 for D (6 bases). Germline V CDR1 and CDR2: MNHEY, SMNVEV (reference sequence). The CDR3 spans 18 residues. Trimming pared 8 bases from V and 1 base from J, leaving 26 bases between.

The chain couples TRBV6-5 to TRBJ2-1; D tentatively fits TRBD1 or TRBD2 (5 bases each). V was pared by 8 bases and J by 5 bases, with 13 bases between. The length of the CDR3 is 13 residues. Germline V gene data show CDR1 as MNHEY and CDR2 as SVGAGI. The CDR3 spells CASGKLGDNEQFF. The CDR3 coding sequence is TGTGCCAGCGGTAAATTGGGGGACAATGAGCAGTTCTTC.

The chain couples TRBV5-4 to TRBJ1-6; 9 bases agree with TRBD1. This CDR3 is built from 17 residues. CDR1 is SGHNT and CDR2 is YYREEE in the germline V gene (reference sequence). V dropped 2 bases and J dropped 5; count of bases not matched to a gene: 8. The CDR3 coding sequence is TGTGCCAGCAGCTTCTCACAGGGGGCGGGGGATAATTCACCCCTCCACTTT. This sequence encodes CASSFSQGAGDNSPLHF.